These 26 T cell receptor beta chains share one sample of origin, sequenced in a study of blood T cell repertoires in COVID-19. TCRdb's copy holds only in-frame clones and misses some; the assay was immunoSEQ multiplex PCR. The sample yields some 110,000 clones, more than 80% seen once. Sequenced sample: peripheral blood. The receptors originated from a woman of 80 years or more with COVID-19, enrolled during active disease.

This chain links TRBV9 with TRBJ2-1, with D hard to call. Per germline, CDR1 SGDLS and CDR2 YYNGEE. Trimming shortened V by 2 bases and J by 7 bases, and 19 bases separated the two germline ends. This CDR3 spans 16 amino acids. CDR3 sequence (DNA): TGTGCCAGCAGCGTGGTTGGAGCACAAAACGGAAATGAGCAGTTCTTC. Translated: CASSVVGAQNGNEQFF.

CDR3 DNA: TGTGCCAGCAGCCAAGGTCACTCTGGAAACACCATATATTTT. It yields the protein CASSQGHSGNTIYF. The rearrangement uses TRBV3-1 (or the pseudogene TRBV3-2) and TRBJ1-3, with D hard to call. CDR3 size: 14 residues. Germline values: CDR1 LGHDT, CDR2 YNNKEL (reference sequence). Trimming pared 1 base from V and 0 bases from J, leaving 4 bases between.

DNA of the CDR3: TGTGCCACCAGCGGAGGACATCCCCACCCCTATAATTCACCCCTCCACTTT. It yields the protein CATSGGHPHPYNSPLHF. The rearrangement links TRBV15 to TRBJ1-6; D might be TRBD1 (5 bases). Germline CDR1 is LNHNV and CDR2 is YYDKDF (reference sequence). The ends were cut back, 5 bases at V and 2 bases at J, with 16 bases in the middle. There are 17 residues in the CDR3.

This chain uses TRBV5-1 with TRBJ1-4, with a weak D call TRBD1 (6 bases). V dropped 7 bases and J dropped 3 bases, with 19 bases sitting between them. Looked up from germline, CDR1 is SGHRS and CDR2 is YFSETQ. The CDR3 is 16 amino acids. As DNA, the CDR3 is TGCGCCAGCTCCCCCTGGGGGGGGCCCTCTAATGAAAAACTGTTTTTT. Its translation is CASSPWGGPSNEKLFF.

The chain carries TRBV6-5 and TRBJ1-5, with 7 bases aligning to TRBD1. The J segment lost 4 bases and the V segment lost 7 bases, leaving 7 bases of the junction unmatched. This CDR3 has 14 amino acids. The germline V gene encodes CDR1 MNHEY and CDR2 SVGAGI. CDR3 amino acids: CASNPQGGNQPQHF. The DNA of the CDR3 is TGTGCCAGCAACCCCCAGGGGGGTAATCAGCCCCAGCATTTT.

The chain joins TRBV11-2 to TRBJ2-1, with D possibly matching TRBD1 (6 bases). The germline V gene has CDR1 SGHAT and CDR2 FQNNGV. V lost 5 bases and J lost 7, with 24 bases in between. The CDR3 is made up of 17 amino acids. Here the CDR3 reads CASSPRLGTRPGNEQFF. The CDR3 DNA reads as TGTGCCAGCAGCCCTCGGTTGGGGACAAGGCCAGGTAATGAGCAGTTCTTC.

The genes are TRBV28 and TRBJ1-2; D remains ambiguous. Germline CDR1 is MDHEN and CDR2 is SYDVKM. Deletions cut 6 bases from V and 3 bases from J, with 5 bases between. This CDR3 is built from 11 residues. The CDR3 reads CASSEDYGYTF. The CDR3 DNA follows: TGTGCCAGCAGCGAGGACTATGGCTACACCTTC.

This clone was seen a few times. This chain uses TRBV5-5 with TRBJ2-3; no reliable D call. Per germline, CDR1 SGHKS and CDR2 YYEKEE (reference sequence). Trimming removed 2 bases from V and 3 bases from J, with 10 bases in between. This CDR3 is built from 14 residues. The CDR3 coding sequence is TGTGCCAGCAGCTTAGTTGGTCGGACAGATACGCAGTATTTT. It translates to CASSLVGRTDTQYF. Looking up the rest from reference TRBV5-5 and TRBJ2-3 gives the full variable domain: DAGVTQSPTHLIKTRGQQVTLRCSPISGHKSVSWYQQVLGQGPQFIFQYYEKEERGRGNFPDRFSARQFPNYSSELNVNALLLGDSALYLCASSLVGRTDTQYFGPGTRLTVL.

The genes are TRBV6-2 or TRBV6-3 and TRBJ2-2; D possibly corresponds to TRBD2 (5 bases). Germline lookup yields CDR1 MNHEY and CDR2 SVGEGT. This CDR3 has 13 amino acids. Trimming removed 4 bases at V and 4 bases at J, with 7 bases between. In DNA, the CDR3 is TGTGCCAGCAGTTCGGGATTCACCGGGGAGCTGTTTTTT. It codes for CASSSGFTGELFF.

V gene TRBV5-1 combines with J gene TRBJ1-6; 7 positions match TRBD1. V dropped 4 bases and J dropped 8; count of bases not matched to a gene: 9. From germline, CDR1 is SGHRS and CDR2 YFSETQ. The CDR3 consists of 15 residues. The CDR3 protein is CASSLERGLYSPLHF. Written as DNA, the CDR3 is TGCGCCAGCAGCCTGGAGAGGGGGCTATATTCACCCCTCCACTTT.

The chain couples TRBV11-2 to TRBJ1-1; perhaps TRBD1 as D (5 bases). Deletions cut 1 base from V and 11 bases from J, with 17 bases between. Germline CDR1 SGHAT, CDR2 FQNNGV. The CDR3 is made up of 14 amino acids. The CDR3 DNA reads TGTGCCAGCAGCTTAGTTTGGGAGGGGTTCGCGGCTTTCTTT. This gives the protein CASSLVWEGFAAFF.

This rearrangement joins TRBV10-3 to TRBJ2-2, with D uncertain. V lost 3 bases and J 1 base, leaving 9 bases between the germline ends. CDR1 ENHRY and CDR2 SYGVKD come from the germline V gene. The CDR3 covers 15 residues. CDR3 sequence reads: CAISESALNTGELFF. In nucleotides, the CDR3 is TGTGCCATCAGTGAATCAGCGTTGAACACCGGGGAGCTGTTTTTT.

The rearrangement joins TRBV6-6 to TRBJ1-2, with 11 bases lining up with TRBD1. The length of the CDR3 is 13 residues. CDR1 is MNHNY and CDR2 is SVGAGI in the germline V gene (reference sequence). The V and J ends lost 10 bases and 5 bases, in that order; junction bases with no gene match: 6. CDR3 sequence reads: CAITGTGGYGYTF. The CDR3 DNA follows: TGTGCCATCACCGGGACAGGGGGATATGGCTACACCTTC.

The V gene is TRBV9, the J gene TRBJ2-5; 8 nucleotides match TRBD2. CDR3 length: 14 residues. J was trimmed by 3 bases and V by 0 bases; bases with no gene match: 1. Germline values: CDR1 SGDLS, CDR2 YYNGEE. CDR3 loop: CASSVAGREETQYF. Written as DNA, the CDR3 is TGTGCCAGCAGCGTAGCCGGGAGGGAAGAGACCCAGTACTTC.

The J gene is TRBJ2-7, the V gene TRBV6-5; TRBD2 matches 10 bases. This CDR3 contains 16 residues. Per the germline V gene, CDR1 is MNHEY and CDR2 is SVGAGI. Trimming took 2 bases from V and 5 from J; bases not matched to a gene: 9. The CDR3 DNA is TGTGCCAGCAGTTACCAGGCAGGGACTAGCGTAGACGAGCAGTACTTC. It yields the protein CASSYQAGTSVDEQYF.

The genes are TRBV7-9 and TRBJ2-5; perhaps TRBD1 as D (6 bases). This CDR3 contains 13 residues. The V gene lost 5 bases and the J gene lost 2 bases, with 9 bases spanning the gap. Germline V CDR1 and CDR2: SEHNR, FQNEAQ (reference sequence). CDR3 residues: CASSLQGQETQYF. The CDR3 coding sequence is TGTGCCAGCAGCCTACAGGGTCAAGAGACCCAGTACTTC. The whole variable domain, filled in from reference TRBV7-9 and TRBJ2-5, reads DTGVSQNPRHKITKRGQNVTFRCDPISEHNRLYWYRQTLGQGPEFLTYFQNEAQLEKSRLLSDRFSAERPKGSFSTLEIQRTEQGDSAMYLCASSLQGQETQYFGPGTRLLVL.

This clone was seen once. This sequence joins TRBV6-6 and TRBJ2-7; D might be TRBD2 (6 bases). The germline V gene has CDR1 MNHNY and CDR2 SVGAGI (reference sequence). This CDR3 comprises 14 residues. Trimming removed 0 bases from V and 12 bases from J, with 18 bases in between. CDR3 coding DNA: TGTGCCAGCAGTTACTCTGAATGGGCGGGATTAGGGTACTTC. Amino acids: CASSYSEWAGLGYF.

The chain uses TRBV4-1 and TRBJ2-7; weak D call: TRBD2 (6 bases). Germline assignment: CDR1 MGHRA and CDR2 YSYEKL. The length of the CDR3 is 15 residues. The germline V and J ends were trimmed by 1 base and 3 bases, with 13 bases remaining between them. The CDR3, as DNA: TGCGCCAGCAGCCAAGTCGGGGGACTTATCTACGAGCAGTACTTC. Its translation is CASSQVGGLIYEQYF.

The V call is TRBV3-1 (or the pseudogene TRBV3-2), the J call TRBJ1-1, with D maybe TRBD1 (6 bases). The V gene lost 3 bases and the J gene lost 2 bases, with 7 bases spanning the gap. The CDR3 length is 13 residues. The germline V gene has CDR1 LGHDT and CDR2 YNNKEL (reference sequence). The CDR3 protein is CASSQTGNTEAFF. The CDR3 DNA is TGTGCCAGCAGCCAGACAGGAAACACTGAAGCTTTCTTT.

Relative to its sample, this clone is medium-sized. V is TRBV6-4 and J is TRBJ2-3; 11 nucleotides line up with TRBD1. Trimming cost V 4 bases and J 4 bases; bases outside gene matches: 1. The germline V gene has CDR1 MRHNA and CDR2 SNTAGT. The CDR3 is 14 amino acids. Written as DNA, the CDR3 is TGTGCCAGCAGTGTGGGACAGGGGGCAGATACGCAGTATTTT. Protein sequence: CASSVGQGADTQYF.

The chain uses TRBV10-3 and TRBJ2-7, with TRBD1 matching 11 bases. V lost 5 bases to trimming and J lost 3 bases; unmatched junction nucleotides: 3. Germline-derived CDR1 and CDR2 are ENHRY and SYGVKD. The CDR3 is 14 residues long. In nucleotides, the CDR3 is TGTGCCATCAGTAAGGGACAGGGGGTCTACGAGCAGTACTTC. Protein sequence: CAISKGQGVYEQYF.

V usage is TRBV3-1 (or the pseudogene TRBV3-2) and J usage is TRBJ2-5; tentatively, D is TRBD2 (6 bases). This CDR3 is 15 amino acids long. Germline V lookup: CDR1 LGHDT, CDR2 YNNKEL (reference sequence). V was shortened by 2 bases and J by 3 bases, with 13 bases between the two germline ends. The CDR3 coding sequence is TGTGCCAGCAGCCAAAGGAGGGGTCGGGAAGAGACCCAGTACTTC. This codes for CASSQRRGREETQYF.

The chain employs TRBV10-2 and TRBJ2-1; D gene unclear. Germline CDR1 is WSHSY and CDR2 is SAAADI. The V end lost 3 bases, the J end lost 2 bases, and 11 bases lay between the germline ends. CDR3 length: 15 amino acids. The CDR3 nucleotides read TGCGCCAGCAGTGATATCCCCCTCCCCTACAATGAGCAGTTCTTC. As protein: CASSDIPLPYNEQFF.

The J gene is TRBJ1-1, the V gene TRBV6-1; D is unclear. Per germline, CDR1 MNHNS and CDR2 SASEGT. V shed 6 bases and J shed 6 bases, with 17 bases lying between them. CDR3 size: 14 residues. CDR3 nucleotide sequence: TGTGCCAGCAGCGCGCGGGCGATAAGGGCTGAAGCTTTCTTT. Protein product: CASSARAIRAEAFF.

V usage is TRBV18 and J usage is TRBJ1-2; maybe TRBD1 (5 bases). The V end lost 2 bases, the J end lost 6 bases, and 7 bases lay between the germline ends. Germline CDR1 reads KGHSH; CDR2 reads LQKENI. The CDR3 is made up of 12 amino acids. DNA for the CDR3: TGTGCCAGCTCACCAAGCAGGGATGGCTACACCTTC. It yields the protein CASSPSRDGYTF.

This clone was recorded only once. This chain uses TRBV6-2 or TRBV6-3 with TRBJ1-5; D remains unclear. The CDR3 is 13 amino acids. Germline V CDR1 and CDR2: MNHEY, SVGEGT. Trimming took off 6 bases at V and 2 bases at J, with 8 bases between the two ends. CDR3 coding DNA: TGTGCCAGCAGCAACTCCCGCAATCAGCCCCAGCATTTT. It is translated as CASSNSRNQPQHF.